Detailed here is one T cell receptor beta chain. The data derive from a study of technical replicates of blood from a handful of donors. With V trimmed by 6 bases and J by 2 bases, 11 bases remained unmatched. Germline V gene lookup returns CDR1 WNHNN and CDR2 SYGVQD (reference sequence). This CDR3 region has 18 residues. Here immunoSEQ multiplex PCR was the method, and the copy in TCRdb shows in-frame clones only, minus some. Among roughly 40,000 clones listed, over 95% were seen once. The J gene is TRBJ2-5, the V gene TRBV10-1; TRBD2 matches 14 bases. Material for sequencing was T cells isolated from PBMCs. This TCR was sampled from a human donor in good health. The CDR3 protein is CASRTGTSGRMVQETQYF. DNA for the CDR3: TGCGCCAGCAGGACCGGGACTAGCGGGAGAATGGTTCAAGAGACCCAGTACTTC.